The 15 T cell receptor beta chains below were found in one sample sequenced in a study of cytomegalovirus exposure and HLA in healthy donors. PCR involved 60 Vbeta and 13 Jbeta primers. Data came from immunoSEQ multiplex PCR; TCRdb stores just in-frame clones and leaves some out. This sample has 110,000 to 150,000 clones, with roughly 80% found just once. Sequenced sample: PBMCs. Receptor source: a man aged 35 to 55 in good health and CMV-seronegative.

V gene TRBV5-5 combines with J gene TRBJ1-2; D not certain. Germline V gene sequence: CDR1 SGHKS, CDR2 YYEKEE (reference sequence). V was cut by 1 base and J by 5 bases, with 6 bases left in between. CDR3 length: 12 residues. In DNA form, the CDR3 reads TGTGCCAGCAGCTTGCAGGTTTATGGCTACACCTTC. Its protein is CASSLQVYGYTF. Full variable domain (rest looked up from reference TRBV5-5 and TRBJ1-2): DAGVTQSPTHLIKTRGQQVTLRCSPISGHKSVSWYQQVLGQGPQFIFQYYEKEERGRGNFPDRFSARQFPNYSSELNVNALLLGDSALYLCASSLQVYGYTFGSGTRLTVV.

The chain has TRBV5-4 and TRBJ1-2, with D possibly TRBD1 on 5 matching bases. This CDR3 comprises 14 residues. Germline values: CDR1 SGHNT, CDR2 YYREEE (reference sequence). Between the trimmed V and J ends, which lost 4 bases and 4 bases, there was a span of 14 bases. CDR3 sequence (DNA): TGTGCCAGCAGCCTGCAGGGAAATGGCTATGGCTACACCTTC. The encoded protein is CASSLQGNGYGYTF.

This clone was observed once. This chain connects TRBV5-8 to TRBJ2-5; D remains ambiguous. The DNA end is more similar to TRBJ2-7, so the J call may be wrong. CDR1 is SGHTS, CDR2 YDEGEE, per germline. CDR3 size: 15 residues. This CDR3 is CASSLGGTGSYEQYF. The CDR3 DNA reads TGTGCCAGCAGCTTGGGCGGAACCGGGTCCTACGAGCAGTACTTC.

The J gene is TRBJ1-1, the V gene TRBV6-6; D remains ambiguous. Germline loops: CDR1 MNHNY, CDR2 SVGAGI (reference sequence). Trimming pared 4 bases from V and 4 bases from J, leaving 13 bases between. The CDR3 spans 14 residues. The CDR3: CASSSPERGTEAFF. As DNA, the CDR3 is TGTGCCAGCAGTTCCCCAGAGCGAGGCACTGAAGCTTTCTTT.

This chain connects TRBV6-1 to TRBJ2-1, with 12 bases aligning to TRBD1. The V gene's germline CDR1 is MNHNS and CDR2 SASEGT. This CDR3 has 13 residues. With V trimmed by 8 bases and J by 8 bases, 4 bases remained unmatched. Written as DNA, the CDR3 is TGTGCCAGCGGGGGACAGGGGGCCGATGAGCAGTTCTTC. Its translation: CASGGQGADEQFF.

This clone was seen only a few times. The rearrangement links TRBV27 to TRBJ1-2, with a weak D call TRBD1 (5 bases). The CDR3 has 15 residues. Germline loops: CDR1 MNHEY, CDR2 SMNVEV (reference sequence). V gave up 2 bases and J gave up 0 bases, with 10 bases separating them. CDR3 residues: CASSLGPGSNYGYTF. The DNA for the CDR3 is TGTGCCAGCAGTTTAGGACCAGGGTCTAACTATGGCTACACCTTC.

The V call is TRBV5-8, the J call TRBJ2-7; possibly TRBD1 for D (5 bases). Germline V CDR1 and CDR2: SGHTS, YDEGEE. V lost 7 bases, J lost 6 bases, and 20 bases lay in between. The CDR3 totals 14 residues. CDR3 DNA sequence: TGTGCCAGCCTCACCGGCAGGGATTGGACCGAGCAGTACTTC. Translated, it gives CASLTGRDWTEQYF.

In nucleotides, the CDR3 is TGTGCCAGCAGTTTTACATTCGTGGACAGGGGGCTCGAGCAGTACTTC. As protein: CASSFTFVDRGLEQYF. The chain joins TRBV28 to TRBJ2-7; 11 bases map to TRBD1. CDR3 length: 16 amino acids. Germline V gives CDR1 MDHEN, CDR2 SYDVKM. The junction had 10 bases not matched to a gene; V was cut back by 3 bases and J by 6 bases.

This clone was seen a handful of times. The sample contains more than one DNA sequence encoding this CDR3. J is TRBJ1-1 and V is TRBV7-2, with D possibly matching TRBD1 (5 bases). Looked up from germline, CDR1 is SGHTA and CDR2 is FQGNSA. Trimming took off 1 base at V and 5 bases at J, with 14 bases between the two ends. The CDR3 has 15 amino acids. The CDR3 sequence: CASSLDSGDGTEAFF. DNA for the CDR3: TGTGCCAGCAGCTTAGACTCGGGGGATGGGACTGAAGCTTTCTTT.

This chain connects TRBV27 to TRBJ2-3, with D hard to call. This CDR3 is 15 amino acids long. V was cut by 3 bases and J by 0 bases, with 10 bases left in between. In germline, CDR1 is MNHEY, CDR2 SMNVEV (reference sequence). The DNA of the CDR3 is TGTGCCAGCAGTTTTAGCCGAACTAGCACAGATACGCAGTATTTT. It translates to CASSFSRTSTDTQYF.

The chain combines TRBV2 with TRBJ2-3, with a weak D call TRBD1 (5 bases). Deletions cut 1 base from V and 1 base from J, with 9 bases between. CDR3 size: 15 residues. Germline-derived CDR1 and CDR2 are SNHLY and FYNNEI. The CDR3 DNA sequence: TGTGCCAGCAGTGAAGAGGACATAGGCACAGATACGCAGTATTTT. It encodes CASSEEDIGTDTQYF.

The rearrangement links TRBV15 to TRBJ2-1, with D perhaps TRBD2 (6 bases). V lost 8 bases and J lost 5, with 19 bases in between. The length of the CDR3 is 15 residues. Germline-derived CDR1 and CDR2 are LNHNV and YYDKDF (reference sequence). Here the CDR3 reads CATVAAKTRDNEQFF. Written as DNA, the CDR3 is TGTGCCACCGTCGCAGCGAAGACTAGGGACAATGAGCAGTTCTTC.

The rearrangement links TRBV5-6 to TRBJ1-5; the D gene is possibly TRBD1 (6 bases). CDR3 size: 14 residues. CDR1 and CDR2 (germline): SGHDT, YYEEEE. V lost 6 bases and J lost 4, with 14 bases in between. CDR3 sequence: CASTKRGGNQPQHF. Written as DNA, the CDR3 is TGTGCCAGCACCAAAAGAGGGGGAAATCAGCCCCAGCATTTT.

The rearrangement links TRBV10-2 to TRBJ2-7; 7 nucleotides align to TRBD1. V shed 0 bases and J 2 bases; nucleotides not matched to a gene: 1. The CDR3 consists of 14 residues. Germline CDR1 is WSHSY and CDR2 is SAAADI. CDR3 in DNA: TGCGCCAGCAGTGAGTCGGGACAGCCCTACGAGCAGTACTTC. Protein product: CASSESGQPYEQYF.

The chain joins TRBV6-5 to TRBJ2-5; D possibly corresponds to TRBD2 (6 bases). V was trimmed by 1 base and J by 3 bases, leaving 9 bases between them. The CDR3 has 14 residues. From germline, CDR1 is MNHEY and CDR2 SVGAGI. CDR3 bases: TGTGCCAGCAGTTACTTCGGAGGGGAAGAGACCCAGTACTTC. Residues: CASSYFGGEETQYF.